These 17 T cell receptor beta chains were sequenced from one sample in a study of molecular identifiers for immune sequencing clone quantification. TCRdb re-called the PCR reads through MiXCR, storing one row per CDR3 protein. Counted here are some 100,000 distinct CDR3 sequences, 35% to 40% occurring once; the ten biggest clones make up around 4.2%. The specimen was naive CD8+ T cells from blood, with Jurkat cell RNA spiked in. Subset meaning: FACS-sorted CD8+CD4-CCR7+CD45RA+ naive T cells. The receptors derive from a human donor in good health. Some libraries in this study had Jurkat cell RNA spiked in.

This clonotype has only a few counts. The chain recombines TRBV15 with TRBJ1-2; a possible D gene is TRBD1 (5 bases). Per germline, CDR1 LNHNV and CDR2 YYDKDF (reference sequence). V lost 2 bases and J 0 bases, leaving 16 bases between the germline ends. The CDR3 length is 17 residues. The CDR3 spells CATSRNPRQITNYGYTF. Here the CDR3 DNA reads TGTGCCACCAGCAGAAACCCCAGACAGATAACTAACTATGGCTACACCTTC.

This clonotype came up a few times. The CDR3 spells CASSVDGTVWAPLHF. In nucleotides, the CDR3 is TGTGCCAGCAGCGTAGATGGGACTGTCTGGGCACCCCTCCACTTT. This rearrangement joins TRBV9 to TRBJ1-6, with D possibly being TRBD1 (5 bases). This CDR3 is 15 amino acids long. Trimming shortened V by 0 bases and J by 11 bases, and 15 bases separated the two germline ends. The germline V gene has CDR1 SGDLS and CDR2 YYNGEE.

Comments on this clonotype: With a much larger clone just one base away, this may be a read error. V and J are TRBV4-3 and TRBJ2-7, with 7 bases matching TRBD1. CDR1 is LGHNA, CDR2 YSLEER, per germline. This CDR3 contains 13 residues. J was trimmed by 6 bases and V by 2 bases; bases with no gene match: 4. CDR3 protein: CASSQWTGFEQYF. The CDR3, as DNA: TGCGCCAGCAGCCAATGGACAGGATTCGAGCAGTACTTC.

This clonotype showed up just a few times. This rearrangement joins TRBV9 to TRBJ2-7; perhaps D is TRBD1 or TRBD2 (5 bases each). Germline V gives CDR1 SGDLS, CDR2 YYNGEE. This CDR3 is 13 amino acids long. V lost 10 bases, J lost 1 base, and 15 bases lay in between. The CDR3 DNA sequence: TGTGCCGGACCCGGGGCTGTGTCCTACGAGCAGTACTTC. This encodes CAGPGAVSYEQYF.

This clonotype was detected a few times. The chain's CDR3 is CASRRLAASSYEQYF. CDR3 DNA: TGTGCCAGCCGACGGCTAGCGGCGAGCTCCTACGAGCAGTACTTC. The chain joins TRBV6-5 to TRBJ2-7; 7 bases match TRBD2. The ends lost 8 bases at V and 0 bases at J; junction bases unmatched: 10. Germline CDR1 is MNHEY and CDR2 is SVGAGI. This CDR3 contains 15 residues.

The CDR3 region has the DNA TGTGCCAGCAAGTGGGAAATAGCGGGACCCTACGAGCAGTACTTC. Translating gives CASKWEIAGPYEQYF. The chain combines TRBV6-1 with TRBJ2-7, with 8 bases aligning to TRBD2. This CDR3 has 15 residues. V shed 7 bases, J shed 2 bases, and the junction held 10 bases outside the gene matches. In germline, CDR1 is MNHNS, CDR2 SASEGT.

About this clonotype: The junction shows a germline mismatch at one end, possibly a read error. The chain joins TRBV27 to TRBJ2-1; D possibly uses TRBD1 or TRBD2 (5 bases each). Per the germline V gene, CDR1 is MNHEY and CDR2 is SMNVEV (reference sequence). The CDR3 length is 15 residues. The CDR3 spells CASSLAGTGYNAQFF. The DNA of the CDR3 is TGTGCCAGCAGTCTTGCCGGGACGGGGTACAATGCGCAGTTCTTC.

This clonotype has a handful of counts. The V call is TRBV3-1, the J call TRBJ2-7; no definite D call. Germline assignment: CDR1 LGHDT and CDR2 YNNKEL (reference sequence). Trimming removed 1 base from V and 3 bases from J, with 10 bases in between. CDR3 length equals 14 residues. The CDR3 reads CASSQGSRNYEQYF. The CDR3 bases are TGTGCCAGCAGCCAAGGGAGCAGAAACTACGAGCAGTACTTC.

This clonotype was picked up one time. The J gene is TRBJ2-1, the V gene TRBV13, with D possibly being TRBD2 (6 bases). V was shortened by 0 bases and J by 6 bases, with 6 bases between the two germline ends. The length of the CDR3 is 13 residues. Germline lookup yields CDR1 PRHDT and CDR2 FYEKMQ (reference sequence). The CDR3 spells CASSLGTSNEQFF. CDR3 sequence (DNA): TGTGCCAGCAGCTTAGGGACTAGCAATGAGCAGTTCTTC.

This clonotype was observed a handful of times. The chain employs TRBV27 and TRBJ2-2, with D unresolved. The CDR3 totals 16 residues. Germline CDR1 and CDR2: MNHEY and SMNVEV (reference sequence). V was clipped by 3 bases and J by 3 bases, with 14 bases between them. CDR3 sequence: CASSFLSKTDTGELFF. Written as DNA, the CDR3 is TGTGCCAGCAGTTTTTTAAGCAAGACCGACACCGGGGAGCTGTTTTTT.

V and J are TRBV4-1 and TRBJ1-2; no firm D call. This CDR3 comprises 12 residues. V lost 6 bases and J lost 8, with 13 bases in between. CDR1 and CDR2 from the germline V gene are MGHRA and YSYEKL. CDR3 sequence reads: CASRGGGEGYTF. CDR3 in DNA: TGCGCCAGCAGGGGAGGTGGGGAAGGCTACACCTTC.

Here the CDR3 reads CASSLDPTGELFF. The CDR3 DNA reads TGCGCCAGCAGCTTGGACCCAACCGGGGAGCTGTTTTTT. This rearrangement joins TRBV5-1 to TRBJ2-2; D not certain. In germline, CDR1 is SGHRS, CDR2 YFSETQ. This CDR3 contains 13 residues. V was cut by 0 bases and J by 5 bases, with 5 bases left in between.

This clonotype has just a few counts. The V call is TRBV20-1, the J call TRBJ2-2; D possibly corresponds to TRBD1 (5 bases). V gave up 1 base and J gave up 3 bases, with 15 bases separating them. Germline lookup yields CDR1 DFQATT and CDR2 SNEGSKA (reference sequence). The length of the CDR3 is 16 residues. CDR3 coding DNA: TGCAGTGCTAGAGGCAATTTAGGGGTCCACACCGGGGAGCTGTTTTTT. It yields the protein CSARGNLGVHTGELFF.

This clonotype was seen many times. The chain has TRBV29-1 and TRBJ2-2; D gene uncertain. Germline values: CDR1 SQVTM, CDR2 ANQGSEA. This CDR3 is built from 13 residues. Between the trimmed V and J ends, which lost 6 bases and 3 bases, there was a span of 11 bases. The CDR3 region has the DNA TGCAGCGTCCTCGCAAAGGACACCGGGGAGCTGTTTTTT. Amino acid sequence: CSVLAKDTGELFF.

The table lists this clonotype with many counts. This chain joins TRBV11-2 and TRBJ2-3, with a possible D match to TRBD1 (6 bases). Trimming left V 3 bases short and J 6 bases short, with 10 bases between. Germline CDR1 reads SGHAT; CDR2 reads FQNNGV. There are 13 residues in the CDR3. This chain's CDR3 is CASSFTGMDTQYF. Here the CDR3 DNA reads TGTGCCAGCAGCTTTACAGGGATGGATACGCAGTATTTT.

The genes are TRBV19 and TRBJ2-1; 11 bases agree with TRBD2. Germline loops: CDR1 LNHDA, CDR2 SQIVND (reference sequence). This CDR3 is 14 amino acids long. V trimming: 5 bases; J trimming: 8 bases; junction bases outside the gene matches: 5. CDR3 nucleotide sequence: TGTGCCAGTAGTCTGACTAGCGGGAAGGATGAGCAGTTCTTC. As protein: CASSLTSGKDEQFF.

The table lists this clonotype with many counts. The chain recombines TRBV28 with TRBJ2-5, with TRBD2 as a possible D gene (6 bases). The CDR3 runs 11 residues. Germline CDR1 reads MDHEN; CDR2 reads SYDVKM. Trimming stripped 6 bases from V and 4 bases from J, with 6 bases between. DNA of the CDR3: TGTGCCAGCAGGGGGGGAGAGACCCAGTACTTC. It is translated as CASRGGETQYF. The full variable domain, completed using reference TRBV28 and TRBJ2-5, is DVKVTQSSRYLVKRTGEKVFLECVQDMDHENMFWYRQDPGLGLRLIYFSYDVKMKEKGDIPEGYSVSREKKERFSLILESASTNQTSMYLCASRGGETQYFGPGTRLLVL.